Listed below are T cell receptor beta chains from one sample, sequenced in a study of technical replicates of blood from a few donors. Produced via immunoSEQ multiplex PCR; TCRdb's table is partial and in-frame only. This table holds just over 80,000 clones, about 95% found once. Sequenced sample: T cells isolated from PBMCs. The receptors derive from a human donor in good health. CDR3s include the opening cysteine and the closing phenylalanine or tryptophan. The D gene is left open where the match is weak. Some rows mark clone size as missing; the rest say once, few, many or name a class of expanded clone.

V gene	clone size	D gene	J gene	CDR3 protein	CDR3 DNA
TRBV6-1	-	-	TRBJ1-1	CASSAGQGDTEAFF	TGTGCCAGCAGCGCGGGGCAAGGGGACACTGAAGCTTTCTTT
TRBV6-6	-	-	TRBJ2-3	CASSYSQDTQYF	TGTGCCAGCAGTTACTCGCAGGATACGCAGTATTTT
TRBV6-5	-	-	TRBJ1-2	CASSWEGFNYGYTF	TGTGCCAGCAGTTGGGAGGGCTTCAACTATGGCTACACCTTC
TRBV16	-	TRBD1	TRBJ2-5	CASSQQGGVETQYF	TGTGCCAGCAGCCAACAAGGGGGCGTAGAGACCCAGTACTTC
TRBV7-2	-	TRBD2	TRBJ2-1	CASSTGGGLAVLYNEQFF	TGTGCCAGCAGCACGGGGGGGGGTCTAGCGGTCCTTTACAATGAGCAGTTCTTC
TRBV28	-	-	TRBJ2-2	CASSFGQTGELFF	TGTGCCAGCAGTTTCGGACAAACCGGGGAGCTGTTTTTT
TRBV5-8	once	-	TRBJ2-1	CASSYRWTEDNEQFF	TGTGCCAGCAGCTACAGGTGGACAGAGGACAATGAGCAGTTCTTC
TRBV7-8	once	TRBD2	TRBJ2-7	CASSRSSGHISYEQYF	TGTGCCAGCAGCAGATCTAGCGGACACATCTCCTACGAGCAGTACTTC
TRBV5-4	-	TRBD2	TRBJ2-7	CASTSGLATAGEQYF	TGTGCCAGCACTTCGGGCTTGGCGACAGCGGGAGAGCAGTACTTC
TRBV5-1	-	TRBD1	TRBJ2-7	CASGQGVQTYEQYF	TGCGCCAGCGGACAGGGGGTCCAAACCTACGAGCAGTACTTC
TRBV5-6	-	TRBD2	TRBJ2-7	CASSLRLSGSYEQYF	TGTGCCAGCAGCTTGCGACTTAGCGGGTCCTACGAGCAGTACTTC
TRBV6-1	-	TRBD2	TRBJ2-3	CASTPGTSGTDTQYF	TGTGCCAGCACTCCCGGGACTAGCGGCACAGATACGCAGTATTTT
TRBV6-6	-	TRBD2	TRBJ2-7	CASSAGGFTYEQYF	TGTGCCAGCAGTGCGGGGGGGTTTACCTACGAGCAGTACTTC
TRBV13	-	-	TRBJ2-2	CASSLTPINTGELFF	TGTGCCAGCAGCTTAACCCCTATTAACACCGGGGAGCTGTTTTTT
TRBV14	-	TRBD1	TRBJ2-2	CASSQVGQGTGELFF	TGTGCCAGCAGCCAAGTCGGACAGGGCACCGGGGAGCTGTTTTTT
TRBV28	-	-	TRBJ1-5	CASSPGQMNQPQHF	TGTGCCAGCAGTCCGGGACAAATGAATCAGCCCCAGCATTTT
TRBV2	-	-	TRBJ1-5	CASSERAYSNQPQHF	TGTGCCAGCAGTGAAAGAGCCTATAGCAATCAGCCCCAGCATTTT
TRBV7-9	-	-	TRBJ2-1	CASSLALGGYNEQFF	TGTGCCAGCAGCTTAGCTTTAGGGGGATACAATGAGCAGTTCTTC
TRBV7-6	-	-	TRBJ2-1	CASSLSGYNEQFF	TGTGCCAGCAGCCTTAGCGGCTACAATGAGCAGTTCTTC
TRBV30	-	-	TRBJ2-3	CAWTPGGFNTQYF	TGTGCCTGGACCCCTGGGGGCTTTAATACGCAGTATTTT
TRBV10-3	-	-	TRBJ1-2	CAISEPPDSYGYTF	TGTGCCATCAGTGAGCCCCCGGACAGCTATGGCTACACCTTC
TRBV4-2	-	TRBD1	TRBJ1-5	CASSHILRGSNQPQHF	TGTGCCAGCAGCCATATACTCAGGGGGAGCAATCAGCCCCAGCATTTT
TRBV27	-	-	TRBJ2-2	CASSPQWLMTGELFF	TGTGCCAGCAGTCCCCAGTGGCTTATGACCGGGGAGCTGTTTTTT
TRBV11-3	-	TRBD2	TRBJ2-7	CASSLVSGRGPYEQYF	TGTGCCAGCAGCTTAGTTAGCGGGAGGGGCCCCTACGAGCAGTACTTC
TRBV6-4	few	TRBD2	TRBJ2-3	CASSAGTSGPDTQYF	TGTGCCAGCAGTGCCGGGACTAGCGGGCCAGATACGCAGTATTTT
TRBV27	once	-	TRBJ2-3	CASSSRTPYTDTQYF	TGTGCCAGCAGTTCACGGACTCCCTACACAGATACGCAGTATTTT
TRBV2	-	-	TRBJ1-2	CASSGTGRHGYTF	TGTGCCAGCAGTGGAACAGGGAGACATGGCTACACCTTC
TRBV7-2	-	-	TRBJ1-2	CASPGGAINYGYTF	TGTGCTTCCCCGGGGGGGGCGATTAACTATGGCTACACCTTC
TRBV9	-	TRBD2	TRBJ2-1	CASSPQGLAGEFDEQFF	TGTGCCAGCAGCCCCCAGGGACTAGCGGGAGAGTTCGATGAGCAGTTCTTC
TRBV29-1	-	-	TRBJ2-7	CSVGREAYEQYF	TGCAGCGTTGGTCGTGAGGCCTACGAGCAGTACTTC